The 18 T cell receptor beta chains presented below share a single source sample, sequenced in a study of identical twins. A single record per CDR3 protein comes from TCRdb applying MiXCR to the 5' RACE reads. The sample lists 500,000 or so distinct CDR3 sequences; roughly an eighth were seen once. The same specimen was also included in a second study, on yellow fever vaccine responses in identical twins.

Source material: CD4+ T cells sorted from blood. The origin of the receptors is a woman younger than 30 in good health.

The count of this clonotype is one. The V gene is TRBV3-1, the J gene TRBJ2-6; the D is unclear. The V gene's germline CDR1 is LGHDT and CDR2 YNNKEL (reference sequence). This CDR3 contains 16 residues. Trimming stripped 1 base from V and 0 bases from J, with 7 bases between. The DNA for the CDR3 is TGTGCCAGCAGCCAAGTTTCCCCCTCTGGGGCCAACGTCCTGACTTTC. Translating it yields CASSQVSPSGANVLTF.

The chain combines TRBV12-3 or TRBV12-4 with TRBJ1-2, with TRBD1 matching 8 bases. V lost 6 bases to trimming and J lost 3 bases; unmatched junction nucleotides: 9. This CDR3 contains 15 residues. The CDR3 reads CASSLSGGADYGYTF. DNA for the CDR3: TGTGCCAGCAGCTTATCAGGGGGCGCAGACTATGGCTACACCTTC.

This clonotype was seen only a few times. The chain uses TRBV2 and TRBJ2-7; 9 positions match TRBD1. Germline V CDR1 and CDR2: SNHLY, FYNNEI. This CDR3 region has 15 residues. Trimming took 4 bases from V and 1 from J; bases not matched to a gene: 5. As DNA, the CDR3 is TGTGCCAGCAGTGCGCCGGGACAGGGATCCTACGAGCAGTACTTC. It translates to CASSAPGQGSYEQYF.

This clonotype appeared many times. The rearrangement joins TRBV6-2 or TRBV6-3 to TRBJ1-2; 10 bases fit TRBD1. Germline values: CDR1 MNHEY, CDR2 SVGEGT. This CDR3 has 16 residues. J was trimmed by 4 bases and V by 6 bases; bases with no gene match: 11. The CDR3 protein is CASRTGTGVGSYGYTF. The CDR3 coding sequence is TGTGCCAGCAGAACCGGGACAGGGGTCGGCAGCTATGGCTACACCTTC.

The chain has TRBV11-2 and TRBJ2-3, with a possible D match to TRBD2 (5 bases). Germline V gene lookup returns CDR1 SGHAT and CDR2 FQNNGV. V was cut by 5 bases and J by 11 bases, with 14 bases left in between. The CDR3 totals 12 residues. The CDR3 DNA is TGTGCCAGCAGCCCCAGAGAGGGAGTGCAGTATTTT. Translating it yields CASSPREGVQYF.

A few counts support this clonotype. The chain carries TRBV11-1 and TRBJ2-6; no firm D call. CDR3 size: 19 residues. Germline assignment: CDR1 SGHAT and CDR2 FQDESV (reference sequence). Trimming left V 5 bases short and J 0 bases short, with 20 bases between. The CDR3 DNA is TGTGCCAGCAGCCGATATCCCTCAATCGGCGACTCTGGGGCCAACGTCCTGACTTTC. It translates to CASSRYPSIGDSGANVLTF. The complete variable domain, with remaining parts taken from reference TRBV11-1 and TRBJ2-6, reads EAEVAQSPRYKITEKSQAVAFWCDPISGHATLYWYRQILGQGPELLVQFQDESVVDDSQLPKDRFSAERLKGVDSTLKIQPAELGDSAMYLCASSRYPSIGDSGANVLTFGAGSRLTVL.

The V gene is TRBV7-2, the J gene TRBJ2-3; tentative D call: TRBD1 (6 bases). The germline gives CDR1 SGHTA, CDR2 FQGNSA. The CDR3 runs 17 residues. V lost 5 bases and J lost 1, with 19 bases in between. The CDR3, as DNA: TGTGCCAGCAGCCCCCGCCCAGGGGCGGCGGGCACAGATACGCAGTATTTT. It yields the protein CASSPRPGAAGTDTQYF.

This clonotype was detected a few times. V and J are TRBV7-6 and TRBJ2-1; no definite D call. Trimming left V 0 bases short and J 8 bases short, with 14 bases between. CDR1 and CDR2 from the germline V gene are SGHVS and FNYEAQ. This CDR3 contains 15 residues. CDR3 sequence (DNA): TGTGCCAGCAGCTTAGCGGATCTAACCGCAGATGAGCAGTTCTTC. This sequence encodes CASSLADLTADEQFF. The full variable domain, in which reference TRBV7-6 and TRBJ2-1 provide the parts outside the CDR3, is GAGVSQSPRYKVTKRGQDVALRCDPISGHVSLYWYRQALGQGPEFLTYFNYEAQQDKSGLPNDRFSAERPEGSISTLTIQRTEQRDSAMYRCASSLADLTADEQFFGPGTRLTVL.

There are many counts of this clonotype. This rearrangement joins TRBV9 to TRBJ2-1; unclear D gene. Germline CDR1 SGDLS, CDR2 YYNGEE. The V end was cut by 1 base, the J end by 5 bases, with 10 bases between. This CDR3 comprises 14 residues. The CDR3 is CASSVSFNDNEQFF. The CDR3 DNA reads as TGTGCCAGCAGCGTATCTTTTAATGACAATGAGCAGTTCTTC.

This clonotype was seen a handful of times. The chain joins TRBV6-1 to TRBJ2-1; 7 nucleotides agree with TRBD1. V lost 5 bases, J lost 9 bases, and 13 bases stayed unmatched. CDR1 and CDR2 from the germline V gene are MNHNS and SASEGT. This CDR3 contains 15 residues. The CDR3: CASSPGTDLPGEQFF. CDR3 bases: TGTGCCAGCAGTCCCGGGACAGATCTTCCCGGTGAGCAGTTCTTC.

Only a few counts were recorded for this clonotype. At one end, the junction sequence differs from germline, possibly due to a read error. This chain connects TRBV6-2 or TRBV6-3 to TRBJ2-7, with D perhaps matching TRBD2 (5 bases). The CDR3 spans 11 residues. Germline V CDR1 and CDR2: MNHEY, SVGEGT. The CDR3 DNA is TGTGCCAGCCGATGGGGAGACGAACAGTACTTC. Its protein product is CASRWGDEQYF.

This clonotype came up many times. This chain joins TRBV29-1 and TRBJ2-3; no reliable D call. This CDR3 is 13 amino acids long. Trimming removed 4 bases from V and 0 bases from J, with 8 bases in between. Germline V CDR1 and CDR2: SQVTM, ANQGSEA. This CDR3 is CSVASLSTDTQYF. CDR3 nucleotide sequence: TGCAGCGTTGCATCACTAAGCACAGATACGCAGTATTTT.

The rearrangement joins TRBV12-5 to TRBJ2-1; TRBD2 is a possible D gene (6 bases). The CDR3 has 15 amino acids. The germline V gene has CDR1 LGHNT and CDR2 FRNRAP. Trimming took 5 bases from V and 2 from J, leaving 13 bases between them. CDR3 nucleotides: TGTGCTAGTGGTACCGGATCGGGAGCCTACAATGAGCAGTTCTTC. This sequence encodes CASGTGSGAYNEQFF.

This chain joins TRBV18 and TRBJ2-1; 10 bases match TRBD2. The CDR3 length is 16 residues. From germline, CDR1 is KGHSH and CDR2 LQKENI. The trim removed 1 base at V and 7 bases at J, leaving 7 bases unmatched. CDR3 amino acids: CASSPLPSGRKNEQFF. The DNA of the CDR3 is TGTGCCAGCTCACCACTGCCTAGCGGGAGAAAAAATGAGCAGTTCTTC.

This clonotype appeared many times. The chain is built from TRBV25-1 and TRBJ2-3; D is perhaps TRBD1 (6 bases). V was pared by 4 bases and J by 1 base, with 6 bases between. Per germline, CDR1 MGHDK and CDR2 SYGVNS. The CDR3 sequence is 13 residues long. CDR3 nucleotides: TGTGCCAGCAGTGGACAGGGCACAGATACGCAGTATTTT. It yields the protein CASSGQGTDTQYF.

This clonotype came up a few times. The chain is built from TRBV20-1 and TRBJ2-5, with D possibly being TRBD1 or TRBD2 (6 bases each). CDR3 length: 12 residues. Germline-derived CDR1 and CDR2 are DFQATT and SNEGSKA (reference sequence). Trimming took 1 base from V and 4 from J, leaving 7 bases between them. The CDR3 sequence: CSARAGAETQYF. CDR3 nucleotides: TGCAGTGCTAGAGCGGGGGCAGAGACCCAGTACTTC.

The CDR3 here is CSAPPQGARHNEQFF. DNA of the CDR3: TGCAGCGCCCCACCGCAGGGGGCTAGGCACAATGAGCAGTTCTTC. V is TRBV29-1 and J is TRBJ2-1, with 8 bases aligning to TRBD1. V gave up 7 bases and J gave up 5 bases; unmatched junction bases: 13. This CDR3 has 15 amino acids. Germline CDR1 reads SQVTM; CDR2 reads ANQGSEA.

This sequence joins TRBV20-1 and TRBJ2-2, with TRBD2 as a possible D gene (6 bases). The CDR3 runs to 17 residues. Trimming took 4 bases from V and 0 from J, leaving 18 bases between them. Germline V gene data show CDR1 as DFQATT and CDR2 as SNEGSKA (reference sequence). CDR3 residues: CSAKDHSGTPNTGELFF. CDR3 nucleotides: TGCAGTGCTAAGGACCATTCCGGGACTCCGAACACCGGGGAGCTGTTTTTT.